These 24 T cell receptor beta chains came from one sample sequenced in a study of blood T cell repertoires in COVID-19. This table comes from immunoSEQ multiplex PCR, and its TCRdb copy is limited to in-frame clones, with some not included. The data show under 110,000 clones, with about 85% seen just once and 1.5% to 2% held by the top ten. The sequenced sample was peripheral blood. The receptors derive from a woman in her seventies with active or convalescent COVID-19.

The V call is TRBV20-1, the J call TRBJ1-2; maybe TRBD1 (5 bases). The germline gives CDR1 DFQATT, CDR2 SNEGSKA (reference sequence). CDR3 length: 11 amino acids. V was shortened by 4 bases and J by 8 bases, with 11 bases between the two germline ends. The CDR3: CSATGSYGYTF. CDR3 bases: TGCAGTGCTACAGGGTCATACGGCTACACCTTC.

The chain couples TRBV3-1 (or the pseudogene TRBV3-2) to TRBJ2-7; 8 nucleotides match TRBD2. Germline trimming cut 8 bases from V and 1 base from J; bases unmatched to any gene: 4. The germline CDR1 and CDR2 sequences are LGHDT and YNNKEL (reference sequence). The CDR3 is made up of 13 amino acids. The CDR3 nucleotides read TGTGCCAGCCGACTAGCGCCATCCTACGAGCAGTACTTC. This sequence encodes CASRLAPSYEQYF.

The chain is built from TRBV12-3 or TRBV12-4 and TRBJ1-2; maybe TRBD1 (5 bases). This CDR3 has 12 residues. V lost 1 base and J 7 bases, leaving 7 bases between the germline ends. CDR3 protein: CASSLDRSGYTF. For the CDR3, the DNA is TGTGCCAGCAGTTTAGACAGGTCTGGCTACACCTTC.

The chain links TRBV10-3 to TRBJ1-3, with D unresolved. The CDR3 consists of 14 residues. CDR1 is ENHRY, CDR2 SYGVKD, per germline. V lost 3 bases, J lost 0 bases, and 6 bases lay in between. Here the CDR3 reads CAISDRDSGNTIYF. The CDR3 nucleotides read TGTGCCATCAGTGACCGGGACTCTGGAAACACCATATATTTT.

This clone occurred a few times. The chain recombines TRBV2 with TRBJ2-1, with D maybe TRBD1 (7 bases). The V gene's germline CDR1 is SNHLY and CDR2 FYNNEI. The CDR3 length is 13 residues. The germline V and J ends were trimmed by 6 bases and 4 bases, with 10 bases remaining between them. The CDR3 reads CASSGGQYNEQFF. Here the CDR3 DNA reads TGTGCCAGCAGCGGGGGACAGTACAATGAGCAGTTCTTC.

The chain couples TRBV24-1 to TRBJ1-2, with a tentative D call TRBD1 (6 bases). V lost 5 bases, J lost 8 bases, and 14 bases lay in between. The CDR3 has 13 residues. Germline values: CDR1 KGHDR, CDR2 SFDVKD. CDR3 sequence: CATSGQGRGGYTF. In DNA, the CDR3 is TGTGCCACCAGTGGGCAGGGGCGCGGAGGCTACACCTTC.

This chain links TRBV2 with TRBJ1-1; D is undetermined. The V end was cut by 4 bases, the J end by 4 bases, with 4 bases between. Germline assignment: CDR1 SNHLY and CDR2 FYNNEI. This CDR3 region has 11 residues. For the CDR3, the DNA is TGTGCCAGCAGTGCGGTCACTGAAGCTTTCTTT. Protein product: CASSAVTEAFF.

This chain's CDR3 is CASDISINLRDNNYGYTF. The CDR3 DNA is TGCGCCAGCGACATCTCTATCAACCTCAGGGATAATAACTATGGCTACACCTTC. V is TRBV5-1 and J is TRBJ1-2; D is possibly TRBD1 (5 bases). This CDR3 is 18 amino acids long. Germline lookup yields CDR1 SGHRS and CDR2 YFSETQ. Trimming took off 7 bases at V and 1 base at J, with 26 bases between the two ends.

The V call is TRBV19, the J call TRBJ2-7; D call uncertain. The V end was cut by 3 bases, the J end by 2 bases, with 11 bases between. The CDR3 length is 14 residues. Germline-derived CDR1 and CDR2 are LNHDA and SQIVND (reference sequence). In DNA, the CDR3 is TGTGCCAGTAGTATTCTGGCTGAACCCTACGAGCAGTACTTC. Translating gives CASSILAEPYEQYF.

The chain couples TRBV10-3 to TRBJ2-7; possibly TRBD1 for D (6 bases). V lost 6 bases, J lost 2 bases, and 20 bases lay in between. The CDR3 is 16 residues long. CDR1 and CDR2 from the germline V gene are ENHRY and SYGVKD. CDR3 residues: CAISPTQGADAYEQYF. The CDR3 DNA reads as TGTGCCATCAGCCCGACACAGGGAGCGGACGCCTACGAGCAGTACTTC.

The chain has TRBV7-9 and TRBJ1-2, with D perhaps TRBD1 (6 bases). Germline V gene lookup returns CDR1 SEHNR and CDR2 FQNEAQ (reference sequence). The V end was cut by 2 bases, the J end by 3 bases, with 13 bases between. The CDR3 has 15 residues. CDR3 protein: CASSLLGEGDYGYTF. The CDR3 DNA is TGTGCCAGCAGCTTACTCGGGGAGGGGGACTATGGCTACACCTTC. Filled out from reference TRBV7-9 and TRBJ1-2, the complete variable domain reads DTGVSQNPRHKITKRGQNVTFRCDPISEHNRLYWYRQTLGQGPEFLTYFQNEAQLEKSRLLSDRFSAERPKGSFSTLEIQRTEQGDSAMYLCASSLLGEGDYGYTFGSGTRLTVV.

This clone was counted once. The chain joins TRBV7-2 to TRBJ2-2; 10 bases map to TRBD1. Per the germline V gene, CDR1 is SGHTA and CDR2 is FQGNSA. V lost 5 bases and J lost 7; bases outside the gene matches: 7. The CDR3 extends over 15 amino acids. The CDR3 loop is CASSQRGQGYGELFF. CDR3 nucleotides: TGTGCCAGCAGCCAGAGGGGACAGGGGTACGGGGAGCTGTTTTTT.

This sequence joins TRBV4-2 and TRBJ2-2, with D perhaps matching TRBD2 (7 bases). The V gene lost 2 bases and the J gene lost 5 bases, with 18 bases spanning the gap. CDR1 is LGHNA, CDR2 YNFKEQ, per germline. The length of the CDR3 is 17 residues. This chain's CDR3 is CASSQPGGGGATGELFF. The CDR3 nucleotides read TGTGCCAGCAGCCAACCCGGGGGAGGGGGAGCAACCGGGGAGCTGTTTTTT.

The CDR3 DNA follows: TGTGCCAGCAGCCTACAGGGGGCATTAAACTATGGCTACACCTTC. Its protein is CASSLQGALNYGYTF. V gene TRBV28 combines with J gene TRBJ1-2; 9 bases are a match to TRBD1. CDR1 and CDR2 from the germline V gene are MDHEN and SYDVKM. The junction had 7 bases not matched to a gene; V was cut back by 6 bases and J by 2 bases. The CDR3 is 15 amino acids.

The chain carries TRBV7-9 and TRBJ2-5; 8 bases line up with TRBD2. Germline CDR1 is SEHNR and CDR2 is FQNEAQ (reference sequence). Germline trimming cut 5 bases from V and 0 bases from J; bases unmatched to any gene: 14. The CDR3 is 18 amino acids. The CDR3 DNA reads TGTGCCAGCAGCCGAGCGGCAGGGACTAGAAGGGACCAAGAGACCCAGTACTTC. This encodes CASSRAAGTRRDQETQYF.

This clone was seen only a few times. V gene TRBV11-2 combines with J gene TRBJ2-7, with 8 bases lining up with TRBD2. The V and J ends lost 1 base and 3 bases, in that order; junction bases with no gene match: 2. This CDR3 is built from 14 residues. The germline V gene has CDR1 SGHAT and CDR2 FQNNGV. In nucleotides, the CDR3 is TGTGCCAGCAGCTTAGGTGGGACTAGCTACGAGCAGTACTTC. Translating it yields CASSLGGTSYEQYF. Full variable domain (remainder filled in from reference TRBV11-2 and TRBJ2-7): EAGVAQSPRYKIIEKRQSVAFWCNPISGHATLYWYQQILGQGPKLLIQFQNNGVVDDSQLPKDRFSAERLKGVDSTLKIQPAKLEDSAVYLCASSLGGTSYEQYFGPGTRLTVT.

This clone has more than one count but fewer than ten. V gene TRBV5-1 combines with J gene TRBJ1-2, with 8 nucleotides matching TRBD1. Germline assignment: CDR1 SGHRS and CDR2 YFSETQ. The CDR3 length is 13 residues. The trim removed 3 bases at V and 10 bases at J, leaving 8 bases unmatched. Here the CDR3 DNA reads TGCGCCAGCAGCTACGGACAGGGCCAGTTCTACACCTTC. It codes for CASSYGQGQFYTF.

Points on this clone: Mismatch with germline at one junction end may stem from a read error. The chain uses TRBV27 and TRBJ2-1, with D possibly being TRBD1 (5 bases). Germline CDR1 is MNHEY and CDR2 is SMNVEV (reference sequence). The length of the CDR3 is 13 residues. Here the CDR3 reads CASSRYAGNEEFF. CDR3 bases: TGTGCCAGCAGTCGATACGCAGGGAATGAGGAGTTCTTC.

In the case of this clone: The sample contains more than one DNA sequence encoding this CDR3. The chain has TRBV18 and TRBJ2-3, with 15 bases lining up with TRBD2. V lost 0 bases and J lost 3; bases outside the gene matches: 1. CDR3 size: 17 residues. Looked up from germline, CDR1 is KGHSH and CDR2 is LQKENI. CDR3 sequence reads: CASSPPGLAGGTDTQYF. The CDR3 nucleotides are TGTGCCAGCTCACCACCGGGACTAGCGGGGGGTACAGATACGCAGTATTTT.

This clone was detected once. The chain uses TRBV5-8 and TRBJ1-5; the match to TRBD1 covers 10 bases. The CDR3 totals 15 residues. Germline CDR1 and CDR2: SGHTS and YDEGEE. The J segment lost 6 bases and the V segment lost 0 bases, leaving 3 bases of the junction unmatched. The CDR3 DNA is TGTGCCAGCAGCTTGGGACAGGGGGCTCGTCAGCCCCAGCATTTT. It is translated as CASSLGQGARQPQHF.

This clone has only a few counts. The chain is built from TRBV6-6 and TRBJ1-3, with D hard to call. The ends were cut back, 5 bases at V and 7 bases at J, with 9 bases in the middle. Germline V gives CDR1 MNHNY, CDR2 SVGAGI (reference sequence). The CDR3 loop spans 12 amino acids. The CDR3 reads CASSPSRNTIYF. Here the CDR3 DNA reads TGTGCCAGCAGTCCCTCTCGTAACACCATATATTTT.

This clone was counted once. The V gene is TRBV18, the J gene TRBJ1-6, with D perhaps matching TRBD1 (5 bases). CDR1 and CDR2 (germline): KGHSH, LQKENI. The CDR3 runs to 15 residues. The germline V and J ends were trimmed by 3 bases and 8 bases, with 14 bases remaining between them. The CDR3 region is CASSPFKGADSPLHF. The CDR3 DNA reads TGTGCCAGCTCACCCTTCAAAGGGGCGGATTCACCCCTCCACTTT.

The V and J genes are TRBV7-2 and TRBJ2-7; 7 nucleotides match TRBD2. Germline-derived CDR1 and CDR2 are SGHTA and FQGNSA. V lost 2 bases and J lost 1; bases outside the gene matches: 8. The CDR3 runs to 16 residues. CDR3 residues: CASSLTGGAGSYEQYF. The CDR3 DNA reads TGTGCCAGCAGCTTAACAGGAGGAGCGGGGTCCTACGAGCAGTACTTC.

The J gene is TRBJ1-1, the V gene TRBV28; possibly TRBD1 for D (6 bases). The germline gives CDR1 MDHEN, CDR2 SYDVKM. Between the trimmed V and J ends, which lost 5 bases and 6 bases, there was a span of 16 bases. The CDR3 spans 14 residues. CDR3 residues: CASSHRAVSAEAFF. CDR3 nucleotide sequence: TGTGCCAGCAGTCACAGGGCCGTTTCTGCTGAAGCTTTCTTT.